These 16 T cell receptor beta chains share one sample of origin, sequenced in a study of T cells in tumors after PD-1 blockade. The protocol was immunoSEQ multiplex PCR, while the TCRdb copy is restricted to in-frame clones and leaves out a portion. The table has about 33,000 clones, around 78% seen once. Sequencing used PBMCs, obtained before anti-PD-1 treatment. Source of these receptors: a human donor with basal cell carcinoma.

CDR3 sequence (DNA): TGTGCCAGCAGAGGGACAGGGGGAACTAATGAAAAACTGTTTTTT. As protein: CASRGTGGTNEKLFF. The V and J genes are TRBV7-9 and TRBJ1-4; 11 bases line up with TRBD1. This CDR3 is built from 15 residues. J gave up 1 base and V 6 bases, and 1 base lay outside the gene matches. The V gene's germline CDR1 is SEHNR and CDR2 FQNEAQ (reference sequence).

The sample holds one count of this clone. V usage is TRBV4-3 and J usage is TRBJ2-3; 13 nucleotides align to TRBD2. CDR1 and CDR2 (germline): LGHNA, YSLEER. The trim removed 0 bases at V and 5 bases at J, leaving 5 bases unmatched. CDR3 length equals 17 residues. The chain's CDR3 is CASSQEWTSGGLDTQYF. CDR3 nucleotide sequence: TGCGCCAGCAGCCAAGAATGGACTAGCGGGGGTCTAGATACGCAGTATTTT.

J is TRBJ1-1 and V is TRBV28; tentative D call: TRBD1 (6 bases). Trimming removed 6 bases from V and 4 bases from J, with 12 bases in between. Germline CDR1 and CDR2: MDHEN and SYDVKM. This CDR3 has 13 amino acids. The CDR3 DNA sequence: TGTGCCAGCAGACAGGGTTACAGCACTGAAGCTTTCTTT. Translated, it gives CASRQGYSTEAFF.

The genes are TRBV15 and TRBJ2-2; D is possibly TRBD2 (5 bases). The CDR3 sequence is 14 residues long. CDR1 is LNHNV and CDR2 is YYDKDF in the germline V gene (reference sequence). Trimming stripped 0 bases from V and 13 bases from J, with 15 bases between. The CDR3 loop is CATSRDPETNLLFF. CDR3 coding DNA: TGTGCCACCAGCAGAGATCCCGAGACTAACCTGCTGTTTTTT.

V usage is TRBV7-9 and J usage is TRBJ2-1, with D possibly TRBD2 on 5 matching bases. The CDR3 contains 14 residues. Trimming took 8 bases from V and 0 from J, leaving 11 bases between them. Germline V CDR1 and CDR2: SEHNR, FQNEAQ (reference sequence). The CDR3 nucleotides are TGTGCCAGCGGAACTAGAGGCTCCTACAATGAGCAGTTCTTC. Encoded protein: CASGTRGSYNEQFF.

This chain's CDR3 is CASSSDGMVTFF. CDR3 DNA sequence: TGTGCCAGCAGCTCGGACGGGATGGTAACATTCTTC. V and J are TRBV5-4 and TRBJ2-1, with D perhaps matching TRBD2 (5 bases). Trimming removed 3 bases from V and 16 bases from J, with 17 bases in between. The CDR3 runs to 12 residues. Germline loops: CDR1 SGHNT, CDR2 YYREEE (reference sequence).

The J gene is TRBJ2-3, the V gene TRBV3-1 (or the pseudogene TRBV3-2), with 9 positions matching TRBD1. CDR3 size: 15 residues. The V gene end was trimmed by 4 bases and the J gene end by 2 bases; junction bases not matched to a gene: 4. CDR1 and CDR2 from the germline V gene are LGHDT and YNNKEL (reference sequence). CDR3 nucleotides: TGTGCCAGCAGCCCGGGACAGGGTTTCACAGATACGCAGTATTTT. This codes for CASSPGQGFTDTQYF.

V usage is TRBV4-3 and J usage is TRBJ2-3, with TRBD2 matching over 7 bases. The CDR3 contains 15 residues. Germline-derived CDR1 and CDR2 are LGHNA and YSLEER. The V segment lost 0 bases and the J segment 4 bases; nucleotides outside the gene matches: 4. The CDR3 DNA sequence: TGCGCCAGCAGCCAAGAGGGAGGGAGTGCAGATACGCAGTATTTT. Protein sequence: CASSQEGGSADTQYF.

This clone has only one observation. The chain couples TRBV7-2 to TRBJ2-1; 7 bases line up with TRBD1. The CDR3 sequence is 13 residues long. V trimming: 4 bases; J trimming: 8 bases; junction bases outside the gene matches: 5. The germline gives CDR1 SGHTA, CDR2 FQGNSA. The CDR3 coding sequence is TGTGCCAGCAGCTCAATAACAGGGGATGAGCAGTTCTTC. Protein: CASSSITGDEQFF. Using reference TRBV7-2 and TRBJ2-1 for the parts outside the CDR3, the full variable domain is GAGVSQSPSNKVTEKGKDVELRCDPISGHTALYWYRQSLGQGLEFLIYFQGNSAPDKSGLPSDRFSAERTGGSVSTLTIQRTQQEDSAVYLCASSSITGDEQFFGPGTRLTVL.

The CDR3 loop is CATSEPPEQDTQYF. The CDR3 DNA reads TGTGCCACCAGTGAGCCCCCAGAGCAAGATACGCAGTATTTT. The chain joins TRBV24-1 to TRBJ2-3; D is undetermined. V was pared by 4 bases and J by 5 bases, with 12 bases between. The CDR3 has 14 amino acids. Germline CDR1 is KGHDR and CDR2 is SFDVKD.

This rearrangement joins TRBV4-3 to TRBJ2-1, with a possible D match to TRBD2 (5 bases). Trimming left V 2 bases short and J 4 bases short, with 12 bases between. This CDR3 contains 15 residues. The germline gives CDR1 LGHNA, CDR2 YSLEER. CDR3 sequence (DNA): TGCGCCAGCAGCCAACGCCTAGCCTTTTACAATGAGCAGTTCTTC. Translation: CASSQRLAFYNEQFF.

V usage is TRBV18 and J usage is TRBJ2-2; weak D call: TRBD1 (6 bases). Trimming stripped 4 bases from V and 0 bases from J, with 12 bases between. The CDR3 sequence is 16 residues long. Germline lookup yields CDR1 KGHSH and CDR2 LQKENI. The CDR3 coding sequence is TGTGCCAGCTCACTGGCGAGGACAGCGAACACCGGGGAGCTGTTTTTT. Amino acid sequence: CASSLARTANTGELFF. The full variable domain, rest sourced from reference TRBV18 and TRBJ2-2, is NAGVMQNPRHLVRRRGQEARLRCSPMKGHSHVYWYRQLPEEGLKFMVYLQKENIIDESGMPKERFSAEFPKEGPSILRIQQVVRGDSAAYFCASSLARTANTGELFFGEGSRLTVL.

CDR3 DNA sequence: TGTGCCAGCAGCTTGCAATTGGGGACCGGGGAGCTGTTTTTT. Encoded protein: CASSLQLGTGELFF. J is TRBJ2-2 and V is TRBV5-4; D gene ambiguous. Trimming removed 1 base at V and 5 bases at J, with 9 bases between. The CDR3 extends over 14 amino acids. Germline V gives CDR1 SGHNT, CDR2 YYREEE (reference sequence).

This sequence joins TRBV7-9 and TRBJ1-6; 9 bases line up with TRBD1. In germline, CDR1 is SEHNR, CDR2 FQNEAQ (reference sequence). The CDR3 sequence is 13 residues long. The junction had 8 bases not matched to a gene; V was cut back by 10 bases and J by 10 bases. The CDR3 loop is CAIPGQGESPLHF. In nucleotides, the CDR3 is TGTGCCATTCCGGGACAGGGAGAATCACCCCTCCACTTT. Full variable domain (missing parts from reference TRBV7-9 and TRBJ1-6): DTGVSQNPRHKITKRGQNVTFRCDPISEHNRLYWYRQTLGQGPEFLTYFQNEAQLEKSRLLSDRFSAERPKGSFSTLEIQRTEQGDSAMYLCAIPGQGESPLHFGNGTRLTVT.

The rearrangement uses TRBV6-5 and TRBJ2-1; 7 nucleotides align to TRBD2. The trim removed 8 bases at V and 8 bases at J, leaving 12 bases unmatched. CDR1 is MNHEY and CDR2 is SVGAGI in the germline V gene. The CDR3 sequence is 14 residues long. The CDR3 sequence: CASRLQAGRDEQFF. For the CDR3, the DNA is TGTGCCAGCCGCCTCCAAGCGGGACGGGATGAGCAGTTCTTC.

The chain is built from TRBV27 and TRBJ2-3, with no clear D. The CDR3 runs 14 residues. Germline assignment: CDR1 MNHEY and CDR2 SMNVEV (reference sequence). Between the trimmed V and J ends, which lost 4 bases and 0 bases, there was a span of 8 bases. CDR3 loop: CASSSLGSTDTQYF. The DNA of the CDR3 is TGTGCCAGCAGTTCCCTAGGGAGCACAGATACGCAGTATTTT.